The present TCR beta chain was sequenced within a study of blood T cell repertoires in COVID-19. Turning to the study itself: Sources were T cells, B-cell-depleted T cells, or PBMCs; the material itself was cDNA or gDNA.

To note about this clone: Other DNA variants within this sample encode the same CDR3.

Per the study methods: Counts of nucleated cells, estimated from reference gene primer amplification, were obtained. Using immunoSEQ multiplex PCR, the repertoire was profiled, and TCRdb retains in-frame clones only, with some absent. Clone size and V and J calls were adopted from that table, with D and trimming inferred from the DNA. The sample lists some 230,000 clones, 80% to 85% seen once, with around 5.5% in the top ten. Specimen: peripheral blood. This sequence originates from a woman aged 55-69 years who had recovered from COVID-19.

The CDR3 loop reads CASYRGGGGNEQFF. The CDR3 DNA sequence: TGTGCCAGCTACCGGGGGGGCGGCGGGAATGAGCAGTTCTTC. The chain links TRBV5-6 to TRBJ2-1, with 8 bases identical to TRBD2. Unmatched junction bases numbered 10, after V lost 7 bases and J lost 7 bases. The germline V gene has CDR1 SGHDT and CDR2 YYEEEE. The CDR3 length is 14 residues. Supplemented by reference TRBV5-6 and TRBJ2-1, the full variable domain reads DAGVTQSPTHLIKTRGQQVTLRCSPKSGHDTVSWYQQALGQGPQFIFQYYEEEERQRGNFPDRFSGHQFPNYSSELNVNALLLGDSALYLCASYRGGGGNEQFFGPGTRLTVL.